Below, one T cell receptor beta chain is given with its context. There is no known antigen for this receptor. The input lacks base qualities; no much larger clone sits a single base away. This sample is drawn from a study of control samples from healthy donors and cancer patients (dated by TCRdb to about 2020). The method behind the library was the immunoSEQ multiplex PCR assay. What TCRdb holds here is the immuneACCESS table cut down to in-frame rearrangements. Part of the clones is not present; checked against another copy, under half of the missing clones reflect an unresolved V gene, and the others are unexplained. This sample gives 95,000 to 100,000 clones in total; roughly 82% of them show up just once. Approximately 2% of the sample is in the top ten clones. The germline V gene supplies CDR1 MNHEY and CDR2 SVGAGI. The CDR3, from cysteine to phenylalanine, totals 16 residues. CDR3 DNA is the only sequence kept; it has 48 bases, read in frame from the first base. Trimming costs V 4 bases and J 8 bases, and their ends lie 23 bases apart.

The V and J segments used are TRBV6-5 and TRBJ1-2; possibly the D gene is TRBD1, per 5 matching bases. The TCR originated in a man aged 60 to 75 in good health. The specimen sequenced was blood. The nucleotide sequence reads TGTGCCAGCAGTTCGCTGCCCTACGACAGCGCGGAGGGCTACACCTTC. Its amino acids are CASSSLPYDSAEGYTF.